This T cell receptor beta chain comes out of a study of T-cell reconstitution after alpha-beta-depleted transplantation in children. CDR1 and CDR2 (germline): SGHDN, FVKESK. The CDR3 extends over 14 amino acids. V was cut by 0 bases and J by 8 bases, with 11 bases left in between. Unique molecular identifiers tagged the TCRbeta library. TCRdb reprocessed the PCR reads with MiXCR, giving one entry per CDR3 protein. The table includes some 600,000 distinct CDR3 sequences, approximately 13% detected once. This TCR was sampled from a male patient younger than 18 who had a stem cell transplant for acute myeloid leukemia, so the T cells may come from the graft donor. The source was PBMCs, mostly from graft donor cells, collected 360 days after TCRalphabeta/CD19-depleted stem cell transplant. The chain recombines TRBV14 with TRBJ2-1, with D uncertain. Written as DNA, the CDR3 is TGTGCCAGCAGCCAAGAGCTTGGGGTCCATGAGCAGTTCTTC. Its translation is CASSQELGVHEQFF.